This section outlines one T cell receptor beta chain sequence together with its context. Antigen: not known. The data were produced by immunoSEQ multiplex PCR, yet TCRdb's version contains in-frame clones alone and is incomplete. The data hold 100,000 to 150,000 clones, with 88% observed a single time. The data originate from a study of T cell responses to AZD1222 COVID-19 vaccine. Study-wide background: Second doses were pooled across both intervals (about 4 or about 12 weeks).

The CDR3 covers 17 residues. Trimming removed 4 bases at V and 1 base at J, with 17 bases between. Per the germline V gene, CDR1 is MNHNS and CDR2 is SASEGT. Study-wide points: Donors, mostly white British, included more females; clonal diversity was possibly underestimated.

The sequencing here drew on peripheral blood, taken on day 0 of AZD1222 vaccination. The receptor was derived from an adult in good health. The chain joins TRBV6-1 to TRBJ1-5; unclear D gene. As DNA, the CDR3 is TGTGCCAGCAGTGCCCTTCTGTGGGCGGGAAGCAATCAGCCCCAGCATTTT. Translation: CASSALLWAGSNQPQHF.